This T cell receptor beta chain was obtained from a study of tumor-infiltrating lymphocytes in primary liver carcinoma. The wider study: Patients' primary liver carcinoma was surgically resected. The patients comprised men and women between the ages of 30 and 69 years.

In this sample, this clonotype turned up a few times. Its specificity is unknown. The source of the blood RNA was unsorted whole blood, and germline DNA was extracted as well. What was collected before surgery was around 4 milliliters of peripheral blood. The V end lost 3 bases, the J end lost 3 bases, and 18 bases lay between the germline ends. This CDR3 has 16 residues. Germline assignment: CDR1 MNHNS and CDR2 SASEGT. Starting from roughly 540 ng of total RNA, TCR beta cDNA was produced with a primer in the constant region. Sequencing libraries for TCR beta derived from three nested multiplex PCR rounds that used slightly modified ARM-PCR. A C-beta reverse primer and TRBV1-TRBV30 forward primers served in each of the first two PCR rounds, at roughly 10 cycles apiece. TCRdb reanalysed the multiplex PCR reads using MiXCR and keeps one entry per CDR3 protein. Of approximately 340,000 distinct CDR3 sequences listed, less than 70% are singletons.

Findings and limits, study-wide: Reduced overlap was seen in tumor-adjacent and tumor-blood pairs versus tumor region pairs.

The genes are TRBV6-1 and TRBJ2-7; D is unresolved. The clonotype comes from a man in his forties with primary liver carcinoma and hepatitis B virus infection. The source material was peripheral blood. The CDR3 loop is CASSELGGSTVYEQYF. The CDR3 nucleotides are TGTGCCAGCAGTGAGTTAGGCGGCAGTACTGTCTACGAGCAGTACTTC.